This T cell receptor (beta chain) originates from a study of response to subunit inactivated influenza vaccine. The CDR3 consists of 15 residues. The germline CDR1 and CDR2 sequences are SGHRS and YFSETQ. Trimming removed 2 bases from V and 2 bases from J; junction bases left unmatched: 3. TCRdb re-analysed the RT-PCR reads in MiXCR, keeping a single row per CDR3 protein. Here the sample spans 800,000 or so distinct CDR3 sequences, 21% being singletons. Study outcomes and limitations: It was the authors' suggestion that each seasonal influenza vaccination recruits few new T cells.

As regards this clonotype: Its matching antigen is unknown.

This chain uses TRBV5-1 with TRBJ2-7; 11 bases map to TRBD2. This TCR was recovered from a man in his fifties who received an inactivated influenza vaccine. The sequenced sample was PBMCs from blood, obtained more than 4 days after vaccination. CDR3 coding DNA: TGCGCCAGCAGCTTCACTAGCGGGGGACCCTACGAGCAGTACTTC. It codes for CASSFTSGGPYEQYF.